This TCR beta chain was sequenced for a study of response to subunit inactivated influenza vaccine. This clonotype was counted at least ten times. Its antigen is unidentified. Using its own MiXCR run on the RT-PCR reads, TCRdb lists one record per CDR3 protein. Among hundreds of thousands of distinct CDR3 sequences listed, about 10% were seen once. Study-wide results and caveats: Authors suggested few new T cells are recruited by each seasonal influenza vaccination.

There are 14 residues in the CDR3. Germline loops: CDR1 MNHNS, CDR2 SASEGT. V lost 6 bases and J lost 3, with 12 bases in between. This clonotype originated in a man aged 50-60 years who received an inactivated influenza vaccine. The chain couples TRBV6-1 to TRBJ1-5, with D unclear. The sequenced sample was PBMCs from blood, obtained on the day of vaccination. This CDR3 reads CASRGFVFNQPQHF. In DNA form, the CDR3 reads TGTGCCAGCAGGGGGTTTGTTTTCAATCAGCCCCAGCATTTT.